These T cell receptor beta chains were read from a single sample in a study of HIV-infected children after antiretroviral therapy interruption. TCRdb re-called the 3' RACE reads through MiXCR, storing one row per CDR3 protein. The data show more than 40,000 distinct CDR3 sequences, with roughly 4.5% seen just once and 0.7% held by the top ten. Here the sequenced sample was CD45RA+ CD4+ T cells from PBMCs, pooled from several time points, taken from a donor given antiretroviral therapy, either interrupted or continuous. These receptors came from a pool of human donors with HIV. CDR3s include the opening cysteine and the closing phenylalanine or tryptophan. Fields, in order: J gene, D gene, clone size, V gene, CDR3 protein, CDR3 DNA. A D gene is named only where the DNA matches it firmly. For some rows the clone size is stated as once, few or many, or as a class when expanded; others skip it.

J gene: TRBJ2-1
D gene: TRBD1
clone size: many
V gene: TRBV12-3/TRBV12-4
CDR3 protein: CASSWSGQGSNEQFF
CDR3 DNA: TGTGCCAGCAGTTGGTCGGGACAGGGCTCCAATGAGCAGTTCTTC

J gene: TRBJ2-1
D gene: TRBD1
clone size: many
V gene: TRBV5-1
CDR3 protein: CASSFRDRAEYEQFF
CDR3 DNA: TGCGCCAGCAGCTTCCGGGACAGGGCGGAGTATGAGCAGTTCTTC

J gene: TRBJ1-1
D gene: .
clone size: .
V gene: TRBV5-1
CDR3 protein: CASSLERNTEAFF
CDR3 DNA: TGCGCCAGCAGCTTGGAGCGGAACACTGAAGCTTTCTTT

J gene: TRBJ1-6
D gene: .
clone size: once
V gene: TRBV28
CDR3 protein: CASTRRAGNSPLHF
CDR3 DNA: TGTGCCAGCACCCGCCGGGCAGGCAATTCACCCCTCCACTTT

J gene: TRBJ2-7
D gene: .
clone size: many
V gene: TRBV14
CDR3 protein: CASSQGPREYF
CDR3 DNA: TGTGCCAGCAGCCAAGGACCCCGCGAGTACTTC

J gene: TRBJ2-7
D gene: .
clone size: many
V gene: TRBV20-1
CDR3 protein: CSATKDEQYF
CDR3 DNA: TGCAGTGCTACAAAAGACGAGCAGTACTTC

J gene: TRBJ1-5
D gene: .
clone size: .
V gene: TRBV12-3/TRBV12-4
CDR3 protein: CASSPSPQPQHF
CDR3 DNA: TGTGCCAGCAGCCCTTCTCCTCAACCCCAGCATTTT

J gene: TRBJ2-3
D gene: .
clone size: many
V gene: TRBV20-1
CDR3 protein: CSAPRQSDTQYF
CDR3 DNA: TGCAGTGCTCCGAGACAGTCAGATACGCAGTATTTT

J gene: TRBJ1-1
D gene: .
clone size: .
V gene: TRBV19
CDR3 protein: CATATENTEAFF
CDR3 DNA: TGTGCCACCGCAACAGAAAACACTGAAGCTTTCTTT

J gene: TRBJ2-7
D gene: .
clone size: many
V gene: TRBV12-3/TRBV12-4
CDR3 protein: CASSSQGPDYEQYF
CDR3 DNA: TGTGCCAGCAGTTCCCAGGGGCCCGACTACGAGCAGTACTTC

J gene: TRBJ1-1
D gene: .
clone size: .
V gene: TRBV4-1
CDR3 protein: CASSQEDGREAFF
CDR3 DNA: TGCGCCAGCAGCCAAGAGGATGGCAGGGAAGCTTTCTTT

J gene: TRBJ2-2
D gene: .
clone size: many
V gene: TRBV28
CDR3 protein: CASSFHNTGELFF
CDR3 DNA: TGTGCCAGCAGTTTCCACAACACCGGGGAGCTGTTTTTT

J gene: TRBJ1-5
D gene: .
clone size: medium-sized
V gene: TRBV7-6
CDR3 protein: CASSSGRKYQPQHF
CDR3 DNA: TGTGCCAGCAGCTCGGGACGGAAATATCAGCCCCAGCATTTT

J gene: TRBJ2-5
D gene: .
clone size: many
V gene: TRBV7-1
CDR3 protein: CASSSSPGREAEETQYF
CDR3 DNA: TGTGCCAGCAGCTCGAGCCCCGGACGGGAAGCTGAAGAGACCCAGTACTTC

J gene: TRBJ1-3
D gene: .
clone size: many
V gene: TRBV28
CDR3 protein: CASSSTGTGNTIYF
CDR3 DNA: TGTGCCAGCAGTTCTACAGGGACTGGAAACACCATATATTTT

J gene: TRBJ1-2
D gene: .
clone size: many
V gene: TRBV5-3
CDR3 protein: CARSLGSNYGYTF
CDR3 DNA: TGTGCCAGAAGCTTGGGCAGTAACTATGGCTACACCTTC

J gene: TRBJ2-7
D gene: .
clone size: many
V gene: TRBV4-2
CDR3 protein: CASSQYGEQYF
CDR3 DNA: TGTGCCAGCAGCCAATATGGGGAGCAGTACTTC

J gene: TRBJ2-4
D gene: TRBD2
clone size: many
V gene: TRBV20-1
CDR3 protein: CSAQTSGAYGDIQYF
CDR3 DNA: TGCAGTGCGCAGACTAGCGGGGCCTACGGCGACATTCAGTACTTC

J gene: TRBJ1-1
D gene: .
clone size: .
V gene: TRBV9
CDR3 protein: CASSVDPGYTEAFF
CDR3 DNA: TGTGCCAGCAGCGTAGATCCGGGGTACACTGAAGCTTTCTTT

J gene: TRBJ1-2
D gene: TRBD1
clone size: many
V gene: TRBV20-1
CDR3 protein: CSAREGGTGNYGYTF
CDR3 DNA: TGCAGTGCTAGGGAAGGCGGGACAGGGAACTATGGCTACACCTTC

J gene: TRBJ1-5
D gene: TRBD1
clone size: .
V gene: TRBV12-3/TRBV12-4
CDR3 protein: CASSQTGDNQPQHF
CDR3 DNA: TGTGCCAGCAGCCAGACAGGGGACAATCAGCCCCAGCATTTT

J gene: TRBJ2-3
D gene: TRBD2
clone size: many
V gene: TRBV25-1
CDR3 protein: CASTSSGGATDTQYF
CDR3 DNA: TGTGCCAGCACTTCTAGCGGGGGGGCCACAGATACGCAGTATTTT

J gene: TRBJ2-5
D gene: .
clone size: few
V gene: TRBV2
CDR3 protein: CASSWNRETQYF
CDR3 DNA: TGTGCCAGCAGTTGGAATCGGGAGACCCAGTACTTC

J gene: TRBJ2-4
D gene: .
clone size: many
V gene: TRBV10-2
CDR3 protein: CASSDDSPEGPLGKNIQYF
CDR3 DNA: TGCGCCAGCAGTGACGACAGCCCCGAAGGACCCCTTGGCAAAAACATTCAGTACTTC

J gene: TRBJ1-2
D gene: TRBD1
clone size: few
V gene: TRBV28
CDR3 protein: CASRTGSSTNYGYTF
CDR3 DNA: TGTGCCAGCCGGACAGGATCCAGTACTAACTATGGCTACACCTTC

J gene: TRBJ2-7
D gene: .
clone size: many
V gene: TRBV14
CDR3 protein: CASSQGTSHSYEQYF
CDR3 DNA: TGTGCCAGCAGCCAAGGGACCAGCCACTCCTACGAGCAGTACTTC

J gene: TRBJ2-3
D gene: TRBD1
clone size: many
V gene: TRBV20-1
CDR3 protein: CSARDRQGNTDTQYF
CDR3 DNA: TGCAGTGCTAGAGACAGACAGGGGAACACAGATACGCAGTATTTT

J gene: TRBJ1-1
D gene: TRBD1
clone size: many
V gene: TRBV27
CDR3 protein: CASSRQGTSEAFF
CDR3 DNA: TGTGCCAGCAGTAGACAGGGGACGAGTGAAGCTTTCTTT

J gene: TRBJ2-7
D gene: TRBD2
clone size: .
V gene: TRBV20-1
CDR3 protein: CSATGGSLIPYEQYF
CDR3 DNA: TGCAGTGCTACCGGGGGGAGCCTCATCCCCTACGAGCAGTACTTC

J gene: TRBJ2-1
D gene: TRBD2
clone size: many
V gene: TRBV12-3/TRBV12-4
CDR3 protein: CASSLARRGLAGGRNYEQFF
CDR3 DNA: TGTGCCAGCAGTTTAGCGCGAAGGGGACTAGCGGGGGGGCGGAACTATGAGCAGTTCTTC

J gene: TRBJ2-5
D gene: TRBD1
clone size: many
V gene: TRBV12-3/TRBV12-4
CDR3 protein: CASSLGQDLGETQYF
CDR3 DNA: TGTGCCAGCAGTTTGGGACAGGACCTGGGAGAGACCCAGTACTTC

J gene: TRBJ1-2
D gene: .
clone size: many
V gene: TRBV29-1
CDR3 protein: CSAGNRYGYTF
CDR3 DNA: TGCAGCGCCGGGAACCGCTATGGCTACACCTTC

J gene: TRBJ1-6
D gene: TRBD1
clone size: many
V gene: TRBV10-3
CDR3 protein: CAIRGQGDDAPLHF
CDR3 DNA: TGTGCCATCAGGGGACAGGGGGATGATGCACCCCTCCACTTT

J gene: TRBJ2-7
D gene: .
clone size: .
V gene: TRBV28
CDR3 protein: CASSLHQTGSEQYF
CDR3 DNA: TGTGCCAGCAGTTTACACCAGACGGGGAGCGAGCAGTACTTC

J gene: TRBJ2-5
D gene: .
clone size: .
V gene: TRBV12-3/TRBV12-4
CDR3 protein: CASSPDGQETQYF
CDR3 DNA: TGTGCCAGCAGCCCCGACGGCCAAGAGACCCAGTACTTC

J gene: TRBJ2-7
D gene: .
clone size: many
V gene: TRBV6-9
CDR3 protein: CASSYSSFLPSYEQYF
CDR3 DNA: TGTGCCAGCAGTTACTCGTCATTCTTACCCTCCTACGAGCAGTACTTC

J gene: TRBJ2-3
D gene: .
clone size: few
V gene: TRBV20-1
CDR3 protein: CSARDPFPLSTDTQYF
CDR3 DNA: TGCAGTGCTAGAGATCCGTTCCCGCTCAGCACAGATACGCAGTATTTT